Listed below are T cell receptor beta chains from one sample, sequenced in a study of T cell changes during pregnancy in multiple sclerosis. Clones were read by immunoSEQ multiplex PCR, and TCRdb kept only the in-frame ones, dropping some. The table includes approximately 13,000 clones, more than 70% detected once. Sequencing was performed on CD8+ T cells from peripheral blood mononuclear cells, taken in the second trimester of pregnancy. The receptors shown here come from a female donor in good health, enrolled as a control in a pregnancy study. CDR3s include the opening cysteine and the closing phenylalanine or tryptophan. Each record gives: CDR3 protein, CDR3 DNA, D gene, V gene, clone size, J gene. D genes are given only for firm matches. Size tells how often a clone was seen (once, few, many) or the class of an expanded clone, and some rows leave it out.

CAWTLGGTEAFF,TGTGCCTGGACTCTAGGAGGGACTGAAGCTTTCTTT,.,TRBV30,.,TRBJ1-1
CASSLELLVEQFF,TGTGCCAGCAGCTTAGAGCTTCTAGTTGAACAGTTCTTC,.,TRBV7-2,.,TRBJ2-1
CASSGLAGRNEQYF,TGTGCCAGCAGCGGACTAGCGGGAAGGAACGAGCAGTACTTC,TRBD2,TRBV7-2,.,TRBJ2-7
CASSYRDRVASETQYF,TGTGCCAGCAGTTACCGGGACAGGGTCGCCTCAGAGACCCAGTACTTC,TRBD1,TRBV6-5,.,TRBJ2-5
CASRPPDYRQNYEQYF,TGTGCCAGCAGACCTCCCGACTACCGCCAAAACTACGAGCAGTACTTC,.,TRBV7-9,.,TRBJ2-7
CASSPGGGGRSEAFF,TGTGCCAGCAGCCCGGGGGGGGGCGGCCGGTCTGAAGCTTTCTTT,.,TRBV7-2,.,TRBJ1-1
CASSYSYGVSEAFF,TGTGCCAGCAGTTACTCTTACGGAGTCAGTGAAGCTTTCTTT,.,TRBV6-5,.,TRBJ1-1
CASSLEWSPGEDTEAFF,TGTGCCAGCAGCTTAGAATGGTCGCCGGGGGAAGACACTGAAGCTTTCTTT,.,TRBV7-9,.,TRBJ1-1
CASSPRDRPYGYTF,TGTGCCAGCAGCCCCCGGGACAGGCCCTATGGCTACACCTTC,TRBD1,TRBV7-9,.,TRBJ1-2
CASSLVWSGPYEQYF,TGTGCCAGCAGCTTGGTCTGGAGCGGCCCCTACGAGCAGTACTTC,.,TRBV5-6,.,TRBJ2-7
CASSFTGYEGYTF,TGTGCCAGCAGTTTTACAGGGTACGAAGGCTACACCTTC,.,TRBV6-6,.,TRBJ1-2
CASSLGQGLGYTF,TGTGCCAGCAGTCTTGGACAGGGGCTTGGCTACACCTTC,TRBD1,TRBV5-6,.,TRBJ1-2
CASSVAQLAGQETQYF,TGTGCCAGCAGCGTAGCACAACTAGCGGGTCAAGAGACCCAGTACTTC,TRBD2,TRBV9,.,TRBJ2-5
CASRQGKGYGYTF,TGTGCCAGCAGACAGGGAAAAGGCTATGGCTACACCTTC,.,TRBV25-1,.,TRBJ1-2
CASSEEDSSSYEQYF,TGTGCCAGCAGTGAAGAGGACTCTTCCTCCTACGAGCAGTACTTC,.,TRBV6-1,medium-sized,TRBJ2-7
CASSYSMGTGDTIYF,TGTGCCAGCAGTTACTCGATGGGCACGGGGGACACCATATATTTT,.,TRBV6-5,.,TRBJ1-3
CASSDSMDRMAGELFF,TGTGCCAGCAGTGACTCGATGGACAGGATGGCCGGGGAGCTGTTTTTT,TRBD1,TRBV6-4,medium-sized,TRBJ2-2
CAISEQGFGTEAFF,TGTGCCATCAGTGAGCAGGGGTTCGGGACTGAAGCTTTCTTT,.,TRBV10-3,medium-sized,TRBJ1-1
CASSVGGILTGELFF,TGTGCCAGCAGCGTAGGAGGAATTCTCACCGGGGAGCTGTTTTTT,.,TRBV9,.,TRBJ2-2
CAWRLDTGELFF,TGTGCCTGGAGACTAGACACCGGGGAGCTGTTTTTT,.,TRBV30,.,TRBJ2-2
CASTPGTGQNEQYF,TGTGCCAGCACTCCGGGGACAGGTCAGAACGAGCAGTACTTC,TRBD1,TRBV19,.,TRBJ2-7
CASSPTIDRADYGYTF,TGTGCCAGCAGCCCAACCATCGACAGGGCTGACTATGGCTACACCTTC,TRBD1,TRBV7-8,.,TRBJ1-2
CASSGLVGEQFF,TGTGCCAGCAGCGGACTAGTTGGTGAGCAGTTCTTC,.,TRBV9,.,TRBJ2-1
CASKLLPQREGHEGTGELFF,TGCGCCAGCAAGCTCCTACCGCAGCGGGAGGGCCACGAGGGCACCGGGGAGCTGTTTTTT,TRBD2,TRBV23-1,once,TRBJ2-2
CASSSGLAGDPYEQYF,TGCGCCAGCAGCTCAGGACTAGCGGGAGACCCCTACGAGCAGTACTTC,TRBD2,TRBV4-1,.,TRBJ2-7
CASSLSPTLGLF,TGTGCCAGCAGCTTATCGCCCACTCTGGGGCTCTTC,.,TRBV7-8,.,TRBJ2-1
CAIKNGGGGTEAFF,TGTGCCATCAAGAATGGTGGGGGCGGCACTGAAGCTTTCTTT,.,TRBV10-3,once,TRBJ1-1
CASSLILPGGQGEQYF,TGTGCCAGCAGCTTGATCCTACCGGGAGGCCAGGGAGAGCAGTACTTC,TRBD2,TRBV5-6,.,TRBJ2-7
CASSEGGGAADTQYF,TGTGCCAGCAGTGAAGGCGGGGGGGCGGCAGATACGCAGTATTTT,TRBD2,TRBV6-4,few,TRBJ2-3
CASSLGRGWGTDTQYF,TGCGCCAGCAGCTTGGGACGGGGATGGGGCACAGATACGCAGTATTTT,.,TRBV5-1,.,TRBJ2-3
CASKWGGAGELFF,TGTGCCAGCAAATGGGGGGGAGCCGGGGAGCTGTTTTTT,TRBD2,TRBV11-2,.,TRBJ2-2
CASSISTGEEDGYTF,TGTGCCAGCAGCATCTCGACAGGGGAAGAAGATGGCTACACCTTC,TRBD1,TRBV7-9,.,TRBJ1-2
CSVVGLAENEQFF,TGCAGCGTGGTAGGACTAGCGGAAAATGAGCAGTTCTTC,TRBD2,TRBV29-1,.,TRBJ2-1
CASSFLKGVANYGYTF,TGTGCCAGCAGTTTCTTGAAGGGAGTTGCTAACTATGGCTACACCTTC,.,TRBV27,few,TRBJ1-2
CASSLGTGGFYEQYF,TGTGCCAGCAGCTTAGGTACGGGGGGTTTCTACGAGCAGTACTTC,TRBD2,TRBV11-2,.,TRBJ2-7
CASSLWGRRYDQETQYF,TGTGCCAGCAGCTTATGGGGGCGGAGGTACGACCAAGAGACCCAGTACTTC,.,TRBV7-8,.,TRBJ2-5
CASGRTGHWGNQPQHF,TGTGCTAGTGGTCGGACGGGACACTGGGGTAATCAGCCCCAGCATTTT,.,TRBV12-5,few,TRBJ1-5